A selection of T cell receptor beta chains follows, all from one sample in a study of shared clonotypes between healthy human individuals. The assay was immunoSEQ multiplex PCR, and TCRdb's table has in-frame clones only and misses some. The repertoire holds about 2 million clones, 85% to 95% seen once, with 1.1% in the top ten. Input material: naive CD8+ T cells sorted from blood. These receptors were taken from a man between 18 and 35 years old in good health. The CDR3 runs from the conserved cysteine through the conserved F or W. Each record gives: V gene, CDR3 protein.

TRBV13,CASSPDGGGHEKLFF
TRBV19,CASSPRLVDEQYF
TRBV18,CASSRTGLAGRPDTQYF
TRBV7-9,CASSSLTDTQYF
TRBV19,CASSIYVGAVKPYEQYF
TRBV27,CASSLSAGYEQYF
TRBV6-5,CASSYSREGKQTQYF
TRBV27,CASSSVYKGPNQPQHF
TRBV7-9,CASSKAGTGIGNEYF
TRBV2,CASSLGQGYEQYF
TRBV9,CASSGLTGNNIQYF
TRBV27,CASSIAGGLDTQYF
TRBV7-9,CASSLAGGTTFDNEQFF
TRBV28,CASSKTGDYGYTF
TRBV27,CASPKRYQETQYF
TRBV6-1,CASSELGVETQYF
TRBV14,CASSQVTGWDLEQYF
TRBV30,CASDRGFEAFF
TRBV28,CAIRTESDSPLHF
TRBV9,CASSATSGTYNEQFF
TRBV4-3,CASSQDLGSYEQYF
TRBV9,CASSPAQVLLHTGELFF
TRBV9,CASSVTGEGDEQFF
TRBV4-3,CASSQGQEGLNEQFF
TRBV13,CASSLGRADTEAFF
TRBV29-1,CSVGGEAGQETQYF
TRBV27,CASYPGLAGYNEQFF
TRBV27,CASSLAGANTEAFF
TRBV5-4,CASSLRDPSYNEQFF
TRBV7-8,CASSLAFNPGPKVDTQYF
TRBV19,CASSPIGLAYEQYF
TRBV7-8,CASSLGGQNEQYF
TRBV4-1,CASSQEWTAAYEQYF
TRBV6-1,CASITGTGSEKLFF
TRBV7-8,CASSLEETRGNQPQHF
TRBV7-6,CASSLVLAGGLPDTQYF
TRBV27,CASSHRGGFYGYTF
TRBV2,CASSEEQPTQPLHF
TRBV5-1,CASSLPTALSGNTIYF
TRBV5-4,CASSLYRDNEKLFF